The 2 T cell receptor beta chains in this list originate from one sample, sequenced in a study of T cell responses to AZD1222 COVID-19 vaccine. Clones were read by immunoSEQ multiplex PCR, and TCRdb kept only the in-frame ones, dropping some. The profile shows some 200,000 clones, roughly 93% of them singletons. The specimen comprised peripheral blood, sampled on day 0 of AZD1222 vaccination. The receptor set was obtained from an adult in good health.

The rearrangement links TRBV10-3 to TRBJ2-7, with D possibly called TRBD1 or TRBD2 (5 bases each). The CDR3 is made up of 17 amino acids. Germline CDR1 and CDR2: ENHRY and SYGVKD. V lost 2 bases, J lost 0 bases, and 17 bases lay in between. The CDR3 sequence is CAISEPGVDGASYEQYF. The CDR3 nucleotides read TGTGCCATCAGTGAGCCCGGGGTCGACGGGGCCTCCTACGAGCAGTACTTC.

Of note for this clone: The junction does not match germline at one end; this may be a read error. This sequence joins TRBV10-1 and TRBJ2-5, with a tentative D call TRBD2 (5 bases). This CDR3 region has 15 residues. The germline gives CDR1 WNHNN, CDR2 SYGVQD (reference sequence). In nucleotides, the CDR3 is TGCGCCAGCAGTGAGTCTATTGGGAGAGAAGAGACTCAGTACTTC. It codes for CASSESIGREETQYF.